These T cell receptor beta chains were read from a single sample in a study of shared clonotypes between healthy human individuals. Repertoires were generated with immunoSEQ multiplex PCR, while TCRdb's copy carries only in-frame clones and drops some. Of 2 million to 2.5 million clones listed, around 92% are singletons. Sequenced sample: naive CD4+ T cells from PBMCs. Every receptor here comes from a young man in good health. Some clones in this sample may be carry-over from other donors' samples. Each CDR3 is given with its conserved first and last residue. D genes are given only for firm matches. Some rows have no size entry. The others give once, few or many, or a class for an expanded clone.

clone size	V gene	D gene	CDR3 length	J gene	CDR3 DNA	CDR3 protein
.	TRBV16	.	13	TRBJ2-7	TGTGCCAGCAGCCAATCAACCACCTACGAGCAGTACTTC	CASSQSTTYEQYF
few	TRBV19	TRBD1	16	TRBJ1-1	TGTGCCAGTAGTACACGCCCGACAGGGATGAACACTGAAGCTTTCTTT	CASSTRPTGMNTEAFF
.	TRBV27	TRBD2	16	TRBJ2-7	TGTGCCAGCAGTTTATATAGCGTGGGAGGGACCTACGAGCAGTACTTC	CASSLYSVGGTYEQYF
.	TRBV5-1	TRBD2	15	TRBJ2-3	TGCGCCAGCAGCTTGGTTAGCGGGAGACAAGATACGCAGTATTTT	CASSLVSGRQDTQYF
.	TRBV30	TRBD2	14	TRBJ2-7	TGTGCCTGGAGGGAACTAGCGGGAGTCTACGAGCAGTACTTC	CAWRELAGVYEQYF
.	TRBV6-6	.	13	TRBJ1-2	TGTGCCAGCAGCAGGGACGGAAACTATGGCTACACCTTC	CASSRDGNYGYTF
.	TRBV6-5	.	13	TRBJ1-2	TGTGCCAGCACCCAATCGGACAGCTTTGGCTACACCTTC	CASTQSDSFGYTF
.	TRBV5-1	.	15	TRBJ2-3	TGCGCCAGCAGCTTGGAAGGCGGCGGAGGGGATACGCAGTATTTT	CASSLEGGGGDTQYF
once	TRBV5-1	.	15	TRBJ1-4	TGCGCCAGCAGCTTGATCGGACGGTTTAATGAAAAACTGTTTTTT	CASSLIGRFNEKLFF
.	TRBV7-9	.	13	TRBJ1-1	TGTGCCAGCAGCTTAGAGGACGGCACTGAAGCTTTCTTT	CASSLEDGTEAFF
.	TRBV6-1	TRBD2	14	TRBJ2-4	TGTGCCCGGGGGGGTCCGATAGCCAAAAACATTCAGTACTTC	CARGGPIAKNIQYF
once	TRBV28	TRBD2	16	TRBJ2-1	TGTGCCAGCAGTTTAGGTGCGGGAGGGCCCTACAATGAGCAGTTCTTC	CASSLGAGGPYNEQFF
.	TRBV28	.	11	TRBJ1-5	TGTGCCAGCAGTGCCGACCAGCCCCAGCATTTT	CASSADQPQHF
.	TRBV7-9	TRBD1	14	TRBJ1-1	TGTGCCAGCAGCATACGTATGGGACAGAATGAAGCTTTCTTT	CASSIRMGQNEAFF
.	TRBV7-9	TRBD1	16	TRBJ1-2	TGTGCCAGCAGCTTACAGGGGGCAGTAGGAAACTATGGCTACACCTTC	CASSLQGAVGNYGYTF
.	TRBV11-2	TRBD2	17	TRBJ2-1	TGTGCCAGCAGCTCATTAGCGGGAGGAGCGTTAAACAATGAGCAGTTCTTC	CASSSLAGGALNNEQFF
.	TRBV20-1	.	10	TRBJ2-1	TGCAGTGCAACGTACAATGAGCAGTTCTTC	CSATYNEQFF
.	TRBV25-1	TRBD1	15	TRBJ1-2	TGTGCCAGCAGTGAAGTAGGACAGGGGGCGCGGGGCTACACCTTC	CASSEVGQGARGYTF
.	TRBV5-4	TRBD1	14	TRBJ1-1	TGTGCCAGCAGCTCCAGACAGGGAAGTTCTGAAGCTTTCTTT	CASSSRQGSSEAFF
.	TRBV18	.	16	TRBJ2-2	TGTGCCAGCTCACCTATTTTTGGGCGTGCCACCGGGGAGCTGTTTTTT	CASSPIFGRATGELFF
.	TRBV28	.	15	TRBJ2-7	TGTGCCAGCACCCCCGGGGGGCAGGGGTCCTACGAGCAGTACTTC	CASTPGGQGSYEQYF
.	TRBV27	.	14	TRBJ1-1	TGTGCCAGCAGTTGGAAGGATCTGAACACTGAAGCTTTCTTT	CASSWKDLNTEAFF
.	TRBV5-1	.	18	TRBJ2-7	TGCGCCAGCAGCCTATTACTAGCAGGTGCAGTATTTTTCTACGAGCAGTACTTC	CASSLLLAGAVFFYEQYF
.	TRBV4-2	.	15	TRBJ1-2	TGTGCCAGCAGCCAAGTTTACAGTCCCAACTATGGCTACACCTTC	CASSQVYSPNYGYTF
.	TRBV7-3	.	12	TRBJ2-1	TGTGCCAGCAGCTTAAGGGACAATGAGCAGTTCTTC	CASSLRDNEQFF
.	TRBV5-6	.	14	TRBJ2-7	TGTGCCAGCAGCTTGGCCGGACACTTCTACGAGCAGTACTTC	CASSLAGHFYEQYF
once	TRBV7-2	.	14	TRBJ2-1	TGTGCCAGCAGCCGCCGAACTATGGGAAATGAGCAGTTCTTC	CASSRRTMGNEQFF
.	TRBV5-1	.	14	TRBJ2-1	TGCGCCAGCAGCCCCCGTCCCACAGACAATGAGCAGTTCTTC	CASSPRPTDNEQFF
.	TRBV27	.	14	TRBJ2-3	TGTGCCAGCAGAGACAGAGGGGAGGCAGATACGCAGTATTTT	CASRDRGEADTQYF
.	TRBV28	TRBD1	14	TRBJ1-5	TGTGCCAGCAGTTTAGGGACAGGGACCCAGCCCCAGCATTTT	CASSLGTGTQPQHF
.	TRBV7-3	TRBD1	16	TRBJ2-6	TGTGCCAGCAGCTACCTAGGGGGCTCCGGGGCCAACGTCCTGACTTTC	CASSYLGGSGANVLTF
few	TRBV30	.	13	TRBJ1-1	TGTGCCTGGAGTGTAACATCGAACACTGAAGCTTTCTTT	CAWSVTSNTEAFF
.	TRBV28	.	15	TRBJ1-3	TGTGCCAGCAGTCCTGGGCAGCTAGGTGGAAACACCATATATTTT	CASSPGQLGGNTIYF
.	TRBV6-1	.	15	TRBJ2-1	TGTGCCAGCAGTGAGTTAGGAAGCTCCTACAATGAGCAGTTCTTC	CASSELGSSYNEQFF
few	TRBV29-1	.	12	TRBJ1-2	TGCAGCGTTGGGGGGCAGGCCTATGGCTACACCTTC	CSVGGQAYGYTF
.	TRBV5-1	TRBD1	14	TRBJ1-2	TGCGCCAGCAGCCCGACAGGGGGCAACTATGGCTACACCTTC	CASSPTGGNYGYTF
.	TRBV5-1	.	15	TRBJ2-1	TGCGCCAGCAGCTTGACACAGACCACTCCCAATGAGCAGTTCTTC	CASSLTQTTPNEQFF
once	TRBV7-3	.	13	TRBJ2-7	TGTGCCAGCAGCCCTCCTTCTAGTGACGAGCAGTACTTC	CASSPPSSDEQYF
few	TRBV10-3	.	14	TRBJ1-1	TGTGCCATCAGTGAGATGGGGGGCAACACTGAAGCTTTCTTT	CAISEMGGNTEAFF
.	TRBV6-6	.	12	TRBJ2-5	TGTGCCAGCAGGGTCCTGGGGGAGACCCAGTACTTC	CASRVLGETQYF
.	TRBV4-2	TRBD1	15	TRBJ1-2	TGTGCCAGCAATGAAAGACAGGGATTCACCTCTGGCTACACCTTC	CASNERQGFTSGYTF
.	TRBV6-5	.	15	TRBJ1-2	TGTGCCAGCCTACCTAACCGGCCGGCCAGCTATGGCTACACCTTC	CASLPNRPASYGYTF
.	TRBV5-1	TRBD1	14	TRBJ2-7	TGCGCCAGCAGCTTGTGGGCCAGGGGGACCGAGCAGTACTTC	CASSLWARGTEQYF
.	TRBV6-5	TRBD2	15	TRBJ2-7	TGTGCCAGCAGTTCTTTTAGCGGGAGTTCGGACGAGCAGTACTTC	CASSSFSGSSDEQYF
.	TRBV12-1	.	14	TRBJ1-5	TGTGCCAGCAGGGGGGATGGGGTTGATCAGCCCCAGCATTTT	CASRGDGVDQPQHF
.	TRBV10-3	.	14	TRBJ2-1	TGTGCCATCAGTGAGTTGGGTTCCTACAATGAGCAGTTCTTC	CAISELGSYNEQFF
.	TRBV18	.	15	TRBJ2-2	TGTGCCAGTCGCGCCGGGACTCCGAACACCGGGGAGCTGTTTTTT	CASRAGTPNTGELFF
.	TRBV28	.	15	TRBJ1-4	TGTGCCAGCAGTTATAGCGGGAATCGGGGGGAAAAACTGTTTTTT	CASSYSGNRGEKLFF
.	TRBV5-1	TRBD1	14	TRBJ1-4	TGCGCCAGCAGCAGGGACAGGGCACATGAAAAACTGTTTTTT	CASSRDRAHEKLFF
.	TRBV4-3	.	14	TRBJ1-2	TGCGCCAGCAGCCAAGATCACAGGGAACGCGGCTACACCTTC	CASSQDHRERGYTF
.	TRBV28	.	11	TRBJ1-2	TGTGCCAGCAGTTTGAGAAGGGGCTACACCTTC	CASSLRRGYTF
once	TRBV28	.	14	TRBJ2-7	TGTGCCAGCAGAACCGGGACGAAAAGTAGAGAGCAGTACTTC	CASRTGTKSREQYF
.	TRBV9	.	15	TRBJ2-1	TGTGCCAGCAGCGTCACCGGCAGTTCCTACAATGAGCAGTTCTTC	CASSVTGSSYNEQFF
once	TRBV4-1	.	14	TRBJ1-2	TGCGCCAGCAGCCGAGGGGGGAATAACTATGGCTACACCTTC	CASSRGGNNYGYTF
.	TRBV28	TRBD2	14	TRBJ2-7	TGTGCCAGCAGTTTACAGCGGGAGGGCCTCGAGCAGTACTTC	CASSLQREGLEQYF
.	TRBV11-2	.	15	TRBJ2-3	TGTGCCAGCAGCTTAGGTCGCGGTTCCACAGATACGCAGTATTTT	CASSLGRGSTDTQYF
once	TRBV14	.	13	TRBJ2-5	TGTGCCAGCAGCCAGGGGGCTCAAGAGACCCAGTACTTC	CASSQGAQETQYF